This passage covers 14 T cell receptor beta chains from one sample sequenced in a study of cytomegalovirus exposure and HLA in healthy donors (dated by TCRdb to the late 2010s). The library relied on the immunoSEQ multiplex PCR assay. The multiplex PCR relied on a mix of 60 forward primers for TCR Vbeta segments and 13 reverse primers for TCR Jbeta segments. In its TCRdb copy, this immuneACCESS table keeps in-frame sequences only and misses some clones. Where compared with another copy, unresolved V genes explain less than half of these, and the others have no known cause. This sample gives about 140,000 clones in total; 75% of them show up just once. About 7% of the sample is in the top ten clones. Sequencing input: PBMCs. The receptors shown here come from a man aged 25-45 years in good health and CMV-seronegative.

The chain carries TRBV28 and TRBJ1-1; weak D call: TRBD1 (6 bases). The V end lost 6 bases, the J end lost 8 bases, and 19 bases lay between the germline ends. The CDR3 runs to 14 residues. Germline V gene sequence: CDR1 MDHEN, CDR2 SYDVKM. The CDR3 region is CASSLGDRRAEAFF. DNA of the CDR3: TGTGCCAGCAGCCTCGGAGACAGGCGGGCCGAAGCTTTCTTT.

This clone was picked up a small number of times. V gene TRBV13 combines with J gene TRBJ2-7, with no clear D. Looked up from germline, CDR1 is PRHDT and CDR2 is FYEKMQ (reference sequence). With 2 bases removed from V and 1 base from J, the gap between germline ends came to 21 bases. The CDR3 consists of 18 residues. The CDR3 sequence is CASSLSPPGGAASYEQYF. DNA of the CDR3: TGTGCCAGCAGCTTATCCCCCCCTGGCGGCGCGGCGTCCTACGAGCAGTACTTC.

This sequence joins TRBV9 and TRBJ2-5; D possibly corresponds to TRBD2 (6 bases). CDR1 and CDR2 from the germline V gene are SGDLS and YYNGEE. The CDR3 has 16 amino acids. V was shortened by 3 bases and J by 5 bases, with 20 bases between the two germline ends. Written as DNA, the CDR3 is TGTGCCAGCAGCGCTGGAGGGGCCACTAACGTTGAGACCCAGTACTTC. Protein: CASSAGGATNVETQYF.

V and J are TRBV19 and TRBJ2-4; D call uncertain. This CDR3 contains 13 residues. Germline V lookup: CDR1 LNHDA, CDR2 SQIVND (reference sequence). V was pared by 10 bases and J by 0 bases, with 10 bases between. The CDR3, as DNA: TGTGCCACTTCGAGTGGAGCCAAAAACATTCAGTACTTC. Translating gives CATSSGAKNIQYF.

There are a few counts of this clone. The V and J genes are TRBV21-1 and TRBJ1-4; the table's TRBD1 call for D was not verified on the DNA. TRBV21-1 is an annotated pseudogene. The CDR3 length is 16 residues. The CDR3 loop reads CASSKAYSGGGEKLFF. The DNA for the CDR3 is TGTGCCAGCAGCAAAGCATATTCAGGGGGCGGTGAAAAACTGTTTTTT.

V is TRBV5-1 and J is TRBJ1-6, with 7 bases matching TRBD1. Germline V gives CDR1 SGHRS, CDR2 YFSETQ. Trimming removed 2 bases from V and 9 bases from J; junction bases left unmatched: 17. The CDR3 is 18 residues long. The CDR3 here is CASSFEGARAKEGSPLHF. CDR3 DNA sequence: TGCGCCAGCAGCTTCGAGGGGGCGAGGGCGAAGGAGGGTTCACCCCTCCACTTT.

The genes are TRBV6-5 and TRBJ1-3, with D perhaps TRBD1 (6 bases). CDR1 is MNHEY, CDR2 SVGAGI, per germline. The V and J ends lost 0 bases and 4 bases respectively, with 10 bases between them. CDR3 size: 15 residues. CDR3 residues: CASSYSRDIGNTIYF. The CDR3 nucleotides read TGTGCCAGCAGTTACTCACGGGACATAGGAAACACCATATATTTT.

This clone appeared a few times. The chain links TRBV23-1 to TRBJ2-5; tentative D call: TRBD2 (6 bases). The DNA end favors TRBJ2-7, so the J call may be wrong. TRBV23-1 is an ORF for which the function is uncertain. The CDR3 contains 14 residues. Here the CDR3 DNA reads TGCGCCAGCAGTATCACCGGGAGCACCTACGAGCAGTACTTC. Translating it yields CASSITGSTYEQYF.

The chain carries TRBV28 and TRBJ2-7; D perhaps matches TRBD1 (5 bases). The V gene's germline CDR1 is MDHEN and CDR2 SYDVKM. V shed 6 bases and J shed 1 base, with 13 bases lying between them. The CDR3 contains 14 residues. The DNA of the CDR3 is TGTGCCAGCAGGCCTTATACAGGATCCTACGAGCAGTACTTC. This gives the protein CASRPYTGSYEQYF.

Regarding this clone: A read error may account for a junction end that differs from germline. The chain links TRBV7-9 to TRBJ1-4; weak D call: TRBD1 (6 bases). The germline CDR1 and CDR2 sequences are SEHNR and FQNEAQ (reference sequence). CDR3 length: 14 residues. CDR3 DNA sequence: TGTGTCAGCAGGGGAGACGGGGTGGATGAAAAACTGTTTTTT. It encodes CVSRGDGVDEKLFF.

The genes are TRBV2 and TRBJ2-7; possible D gene TRBD1, 6 bases. The V end was cut by 3 bases, the J end by 1 base, with 13 bases between. Germline V gene sequence: CDR1 SNHLY, CDR2 FYNNEI. The CDR3 has 15 residues. CDR3 coding DNA: TGTGCCAGCAGTGAGTGGGACACTCCGTCCTACGAGCAGTACTTC. Its protein product is CASSEWDTPSYEQYF. The full variable domain, in which reference TRBV2 and TRBJ2-7 provide the parts outside the CDR3, is EPEVTQTPSHQVTQMGQEVILRCVPISNHLYFYWYRQILGQKVEFLVSFYNNEISEKSEIFDDQFSVERPDGSNFTLKIRSTKLEDSAMYFCASSEWDTPSYEQYFGPGTRLTVT.

This clone was detected a few times. The chain joins TRBV5-1 to TRBJ1-1, with 11 bases fitting TRBD1. V dropped 4 bases and J dropped 5; count of bases not matched to a gene: 7. The CDR3 has 15 amino acids. The germline gives CDR1 SGHRS, CDR2 YFSETQ. CDR3 region: CASSPGQGATTEAFF. CDR3 sequence (DNA): TGCGCCAGCAGCCCCGGACAGGGGGCGACAACTGAAGCTTTCTTT.

The chain links TRBV19 to TRBJ2-1, with TRBD2 as a possible D gene (5 bases). CDR1 and CDR2 (germline): LNHDA, SQIVND (reference sequence). CDR3 length: 15 residues. Between the trimmed V and J ends, which lost 2 bases and 7 bases, there was a span of 15 bases. CDR3 nucleotide sequence: TGTGCCAGTAGTATATCTCCCGGGATCTCAAATGAGCAGTTCTTC. Its protein product is CASSISPGISNEQFF.

Regarding this clone: A junction boundary mismatches the germline segment, possibly from a read error. The V call is TRBV7-6, the J call TRBJ2-6; D is perhaps TRBD1 (5 bases). CDR3 size: 14 residues. CDR1 SGHVS and CDR2 FNYEAQ come from the germline V gene. CDR3 DNA: TGTGCCAGCAGCTTTCAGGCTGGGGCCAACGGCCTGACTTTC. This sequence encodes CASSFQAGANGLTF.